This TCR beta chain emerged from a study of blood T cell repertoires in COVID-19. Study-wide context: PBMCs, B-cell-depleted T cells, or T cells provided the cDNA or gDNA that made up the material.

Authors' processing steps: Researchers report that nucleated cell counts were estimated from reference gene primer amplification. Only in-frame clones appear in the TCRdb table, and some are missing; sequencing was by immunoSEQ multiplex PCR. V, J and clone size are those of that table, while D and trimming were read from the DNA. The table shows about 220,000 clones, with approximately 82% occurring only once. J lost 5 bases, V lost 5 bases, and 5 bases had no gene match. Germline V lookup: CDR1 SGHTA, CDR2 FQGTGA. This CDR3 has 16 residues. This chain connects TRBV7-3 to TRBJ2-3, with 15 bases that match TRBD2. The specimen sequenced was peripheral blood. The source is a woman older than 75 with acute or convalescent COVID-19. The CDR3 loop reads CASSPGTSGGRDTQYF. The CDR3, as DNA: TGTGCCAGCAGCCCCGGGACTAGCGGGGGGAGAGATACGCAGTATTTT.